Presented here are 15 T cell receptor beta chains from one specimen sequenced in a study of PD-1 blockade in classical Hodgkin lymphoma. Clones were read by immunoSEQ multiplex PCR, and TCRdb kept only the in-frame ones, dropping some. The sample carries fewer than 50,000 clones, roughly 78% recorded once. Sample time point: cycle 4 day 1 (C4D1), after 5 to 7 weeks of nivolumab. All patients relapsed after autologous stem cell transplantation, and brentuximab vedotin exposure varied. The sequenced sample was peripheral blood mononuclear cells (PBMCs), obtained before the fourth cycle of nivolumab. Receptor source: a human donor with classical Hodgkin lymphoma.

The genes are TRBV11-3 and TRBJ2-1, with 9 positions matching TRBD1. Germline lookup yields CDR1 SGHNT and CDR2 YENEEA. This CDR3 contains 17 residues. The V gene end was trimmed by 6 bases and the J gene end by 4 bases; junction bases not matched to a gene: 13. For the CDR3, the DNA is TGTGCCAGCAGTTTGGAACAGGGGGCCCTGCTATACAATGAGCAGTTCTTC. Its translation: CASSLEQGALLYNEQFF. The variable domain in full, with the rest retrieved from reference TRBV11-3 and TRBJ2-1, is EAGVVQSPRYKIIEKKQPVAFWCNPISGHNTLYWYLQNLGQGPELLIRYENEEAVDDSQLPKDRFSAERLKGVDSTLKIQPAELGDSAVYLCASSLEQGALLYNEQFFGPGTRLTVL.

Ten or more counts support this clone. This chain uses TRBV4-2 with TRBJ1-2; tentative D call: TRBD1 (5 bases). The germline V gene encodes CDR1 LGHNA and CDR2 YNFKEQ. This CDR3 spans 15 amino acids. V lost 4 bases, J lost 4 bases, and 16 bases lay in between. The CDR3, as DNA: TGTGCCAGCAGCCTGGAGATAGGGACGGGCTATGGCTACACCTTC. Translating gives CASSLEIGTGYGYTF.

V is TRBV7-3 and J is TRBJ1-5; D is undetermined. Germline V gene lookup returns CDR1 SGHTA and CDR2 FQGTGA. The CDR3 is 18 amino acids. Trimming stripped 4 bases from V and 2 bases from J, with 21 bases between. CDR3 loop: CASSSTPGFGRGNQPQHF. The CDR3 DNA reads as TGTGCCAGCAGCTCGACCCCGGGGTTTGGTAGGGGCAATCAGCCCCAGCATTTT. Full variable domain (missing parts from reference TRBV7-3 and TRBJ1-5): GAGVSQTPSNKVTEKGKYVELRCDPISGHTALYWYRQSLGQGPEFLIYFQGTGAADDSGLPNDRFFAVRPEGSVSTLKIQRTERGDSAVYLCASSSTPGFGRGNQPQHFGDGTRLSIL.

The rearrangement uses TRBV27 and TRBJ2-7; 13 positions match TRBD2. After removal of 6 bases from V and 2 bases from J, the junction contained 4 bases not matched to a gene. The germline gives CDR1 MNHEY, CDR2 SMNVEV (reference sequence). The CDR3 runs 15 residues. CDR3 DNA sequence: TGTGCCAGCAGGGGGGGACTAGCGGGAACCTACGAGCAGTACTTC. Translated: CASRGGLAGTYEQYF.

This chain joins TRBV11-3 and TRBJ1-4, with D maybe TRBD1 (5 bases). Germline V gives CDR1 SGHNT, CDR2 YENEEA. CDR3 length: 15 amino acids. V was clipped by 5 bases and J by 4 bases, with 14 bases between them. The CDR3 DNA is TGTGCCAGCAGCCAGGGCCAGGGACTTAATGAAAAACTGTTTTTT. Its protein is CASSQGQGLNEKLFF.

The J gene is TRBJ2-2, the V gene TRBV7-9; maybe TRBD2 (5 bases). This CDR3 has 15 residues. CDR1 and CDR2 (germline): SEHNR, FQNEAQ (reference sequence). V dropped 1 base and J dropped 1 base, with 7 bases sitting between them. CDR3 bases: TGTGCCAGCAGCTTAGAACGGGGGAACACCGGGGAGCTGTTTTTT. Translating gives CASSLERGNTGELFF.

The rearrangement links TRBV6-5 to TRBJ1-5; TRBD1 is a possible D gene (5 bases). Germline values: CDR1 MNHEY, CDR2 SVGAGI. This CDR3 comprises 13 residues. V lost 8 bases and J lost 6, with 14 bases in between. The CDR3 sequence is CASGAVDRQPQHF. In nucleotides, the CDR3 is TGTGCCAGCGGGGCAGTTGATCGTCAGCCCCAGCATTTT.

This CDR3 is CASSYSGTANTEAFF. CDR3 nucleotide sequence: TGTGCCAGCAGTTACTCAGGAACGGCGAACACTGAAGCTTTCTTT. The chain joins TRBV6-5 to TRBJ1-1; unclear D gene. Looked up from germline, CDR1 is MNHEY and CDR2 is SVGAGI. Trimming pared 0 bases from V and 1 base from J, leaving 9 bases between. The CDR3 is 15 residues long.

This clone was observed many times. The DNA of the CDR3 is TGTGCCAGCAGCTTAGACTCAGATACGCAGTATTTT. This gives the protein CASSLDSDTQYF. The chain links TRBV7-2 to TRBJ2-3, with no clear D. Germline V gives CDR1 SGHTA, CDR2 FQGNSA. This CDR3 comprises 12 residues. Trimming removed 1 base from V and 4 bases from J, with 3 bases in between.

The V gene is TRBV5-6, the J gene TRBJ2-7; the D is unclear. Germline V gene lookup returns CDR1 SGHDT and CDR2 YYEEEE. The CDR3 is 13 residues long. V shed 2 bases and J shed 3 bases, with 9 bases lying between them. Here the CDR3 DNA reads TGTGCCAGCAGCTTACCACAGAGCTACGAGCAGTACTTC. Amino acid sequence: CASSLPQSYEQYF.

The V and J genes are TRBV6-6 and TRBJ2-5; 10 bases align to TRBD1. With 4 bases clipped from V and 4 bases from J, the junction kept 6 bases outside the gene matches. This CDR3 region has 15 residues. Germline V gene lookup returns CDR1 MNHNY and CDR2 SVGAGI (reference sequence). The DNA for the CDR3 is TGTGCCAGCAGTTCCGAGGGACAGGGGACAGAGACCCAGTACTTC. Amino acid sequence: CASSSEGQGTETQYF.

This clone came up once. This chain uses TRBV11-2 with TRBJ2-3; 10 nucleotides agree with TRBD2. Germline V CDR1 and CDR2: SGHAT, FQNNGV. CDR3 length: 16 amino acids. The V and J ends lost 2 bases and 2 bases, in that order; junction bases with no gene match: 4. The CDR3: CASSLMSGGATDTQYF. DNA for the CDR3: TGTGCCAGCAGCTTAATGAGCGGGGGGGCCACAGATACGCAGTATTTT.

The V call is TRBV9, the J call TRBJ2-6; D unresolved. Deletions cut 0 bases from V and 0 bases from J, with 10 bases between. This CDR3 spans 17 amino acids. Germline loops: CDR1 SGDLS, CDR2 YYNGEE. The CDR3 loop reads CASSVALESSGANVLTF. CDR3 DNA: TGTGCCAGCAGCGTAGCTTTGGAGAGCTCTGGGGCCAACGTCCTGACTTTC.

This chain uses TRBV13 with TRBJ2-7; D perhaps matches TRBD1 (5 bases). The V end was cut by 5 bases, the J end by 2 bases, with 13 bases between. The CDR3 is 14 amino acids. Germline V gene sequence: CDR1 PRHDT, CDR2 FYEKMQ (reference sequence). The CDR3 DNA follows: TGTGCCAGCAGCACCCTGAGACAGACCTACGAGCAGTACTTC. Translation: CASSTLRQTYEQYF. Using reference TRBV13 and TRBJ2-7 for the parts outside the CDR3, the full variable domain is AAGVIQSPRHLIKEKRETATLKCYPIPRHDTVYWYQQGPGQDPQFLISFYEKMQSDKGSIPDRFSAQQFSDYHSELNMSSLELGDSALYFCASSTLRQTYEQYFGPGTRLTVT.

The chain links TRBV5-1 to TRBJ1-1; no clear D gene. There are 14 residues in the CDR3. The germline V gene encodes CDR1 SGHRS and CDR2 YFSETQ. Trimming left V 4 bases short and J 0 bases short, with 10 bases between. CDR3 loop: CASSPSLMNTEAFF. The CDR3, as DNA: TGCGCCAGCAGCCCCAGCCTTATGAACACTGAAGCTTTCTTT.